This T cell receptor beta chain was documented in a study of T cell responses to AZD1222 COVID-19 vaccine. Across the whole study: Second-dose intervals near 4 or 12 weeks were combined.

Study outcomes and limitations: Two doses of AZD1222 preceded a rise in Spike-specific TCR breadth and depth.

On this clone: Its antigen is unidentified.

TCRdb keeps only in-frame clones here, not all; method: immunoSEQ multiplex PCR. This table holds about 200,000 clones, roughly 88% found once. CDR3 length equals 15 residues. V shed 5 bases and J shed 0 bases, with 11 bases lying between them. Germline V gene data show CDR1 as SGHTA and CDR2 as FQGNSA. The gene calls are TRBV7-2 and TRBJ2-1; D perhaps matches TRBD2 (6 bases). This receptor was obtained from an adult in good health. Sequenced material: peripheral blood, taken on day 0 of AZD1222 vaccination. For the CDR3, the DNA is TGTGCCAGCAGCCCGAAGCGGGCCTCCTACAATGAGCAGTTCTTC. This sequence encodes CASSPKRASYNEQFF.